This record concerns one T cell receptor beta chain sequence. Antigen unknown. The immunoSEQ assay amplified TCRB CDR3 from up to roughly 2 ug DNA. Assay: immunoSEQ multiplex PCR; the TCRdb copy retains only in-frame clones and omits some. Here the sample spans 70,000 to 95,000 clones, 80% to 90% being singletons. This CDR3 spans 15 amino acids. V gave up 0 bases and J gave up 1 base, with 8 bases separating them. The germline V gene encodes CDR1 SGDLS and CDR2 YYNGEE. The record originates from a study of glioma-infiltrating T cells after dendritic cell vaccination. Whole-study results and caveats: Complete blood and tumor specimen sets were limited to few patients.

Time point of the sample: after dendritic cell vaccination, including at tumor progression/relapse. The genes are TRBV9 and TRBJ2-1; weak D call: TRBD2 (6 bases). The receptor's source is a human donor with glioblastoma. The input for sequencing was blood, taken after dendritic cell vaccination. Here the CDR3 reads CASSVAGVSYNEQFF. The CDR3 DNA is TGTGCCAGCAGCGTAGCGGGGGTTTCCTACAATGAGCAGTTCTTC. The entire variable domain, with the rest obtained from reference TRBV9 and TRBJ2-1, is as follows: DSGVTQTPKHLITATGQRVTLRCSPRSGDLSVYWYQQSLDQGLQFLIQYYNGEERAKGNILERFSAQQFPDLHSELNLSSLELGDSALYFCASSVAGVSYNEQFFGPGTRLTVL.